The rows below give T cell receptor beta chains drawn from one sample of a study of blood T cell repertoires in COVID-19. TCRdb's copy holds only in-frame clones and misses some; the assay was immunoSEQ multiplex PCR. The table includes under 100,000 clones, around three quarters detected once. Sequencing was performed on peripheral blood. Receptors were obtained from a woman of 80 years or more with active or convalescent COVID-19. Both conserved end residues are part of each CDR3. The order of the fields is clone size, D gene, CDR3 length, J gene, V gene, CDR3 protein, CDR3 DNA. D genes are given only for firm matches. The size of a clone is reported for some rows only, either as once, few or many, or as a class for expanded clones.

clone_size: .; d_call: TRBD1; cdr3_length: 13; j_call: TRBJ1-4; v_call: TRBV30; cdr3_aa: CAIRDRGREKLFF; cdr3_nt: TGTGCCATTCGGGACAGGGGTCGTGAAAAACTGTTTTTT
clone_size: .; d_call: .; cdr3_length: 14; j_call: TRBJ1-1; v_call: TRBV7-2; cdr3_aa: CASSLAGGATEAFF; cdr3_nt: TGTGCCAGCAGCCTAGCGGGGGGGGCGACTGAAGCTTTCTTT
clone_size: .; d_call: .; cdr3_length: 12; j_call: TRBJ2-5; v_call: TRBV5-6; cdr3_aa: CASSYGAETQYF; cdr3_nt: TGTGCCAGCAGCTATGGAGCAGAGACCCAGTACTTC
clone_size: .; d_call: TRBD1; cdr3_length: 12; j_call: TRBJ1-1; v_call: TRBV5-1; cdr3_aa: CASSLQGSEAFF; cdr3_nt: TGCGCCAGCAGCCTACAGGGGTCTGAAGCTTTCTTT
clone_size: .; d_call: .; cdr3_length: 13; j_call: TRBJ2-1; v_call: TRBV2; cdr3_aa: CASSESFYNEQFF; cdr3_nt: TGTGCCAGCAGTGAGTCGTTCTACAATGAGCAGTTCTTC
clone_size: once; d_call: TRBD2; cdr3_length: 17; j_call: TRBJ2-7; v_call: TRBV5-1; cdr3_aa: CASSLGFMAGGPYEQYF; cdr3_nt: TGCGCCAGCAGCCTCGGGTTTATGGCGGGGGGCCCCTACGAGCAGTACTTC
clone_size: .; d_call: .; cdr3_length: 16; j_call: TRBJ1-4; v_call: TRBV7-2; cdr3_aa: CASSLTGTTYNEKLFF; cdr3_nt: TGTGCCAGCAGCTTAACTGGGACAACATATAATGAAAAACTGTTTTTT
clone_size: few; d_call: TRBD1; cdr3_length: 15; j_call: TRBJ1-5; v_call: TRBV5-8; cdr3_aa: CASSSGQAGNQPQHF; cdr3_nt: TGTGCCAGCAGCTCTGGACAGGCTGGCAATCAGCCCCAGCATTTT
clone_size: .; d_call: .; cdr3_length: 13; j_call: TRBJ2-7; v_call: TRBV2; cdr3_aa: CASILEGANEQYF; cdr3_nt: TGTGCCAGCATTCTGGAGGGTGCCAACGAGCAGTACTTC
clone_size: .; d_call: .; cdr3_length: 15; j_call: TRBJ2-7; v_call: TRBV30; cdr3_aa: CAWSGRGRILYEQYF; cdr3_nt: TGTGCCTGGAGTGGAAGAGGCCGGATCTTATACGAGCAGTACTTC
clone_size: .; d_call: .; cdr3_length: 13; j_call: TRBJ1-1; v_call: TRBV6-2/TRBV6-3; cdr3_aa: CASSLRENTEAFF; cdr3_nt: TGTGCCAGCAGTCTCAGGGAGAACACTGAAGCTTTCTTT
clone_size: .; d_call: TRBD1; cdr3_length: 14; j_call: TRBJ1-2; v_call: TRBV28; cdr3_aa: CASSSGGINYGYTF; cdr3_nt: TGTGCCAGCAGTTCAGGGGGGATTAACTATGGCTACACCTTC
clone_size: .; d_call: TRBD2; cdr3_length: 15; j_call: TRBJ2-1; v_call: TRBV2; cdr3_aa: CASSDGTSASDEQFF; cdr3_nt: TGTGCCAGCAGTGACGGGACTAGCGCCTCCGATGAGCAGTTCTTC
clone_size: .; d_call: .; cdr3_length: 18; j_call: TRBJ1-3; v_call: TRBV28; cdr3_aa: CASSLTTGPTRGGNTIYF; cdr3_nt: TGTGCCAGCAGTTTAACAACGGGACCCACGAGGGGGGGAAACACCATATATTTT
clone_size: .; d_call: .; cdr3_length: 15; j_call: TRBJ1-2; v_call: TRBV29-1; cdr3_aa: CSATPNVGENYGYTF; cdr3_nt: TGCAGCGCCACACCAAACGTAGGGGAAAACTATGGCTACACCTTC
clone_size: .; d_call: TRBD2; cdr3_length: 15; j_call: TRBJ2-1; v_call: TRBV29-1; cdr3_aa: CSLITGLADPRGQFF; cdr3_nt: TGCAGCCTTATAACCGGACTAGCGGACCCGCGGGGGCAGTTCTTC
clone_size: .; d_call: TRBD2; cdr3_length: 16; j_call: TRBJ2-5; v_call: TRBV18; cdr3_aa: CASSPWRGVQQETQYF; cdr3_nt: TGTGCCAGCTCACCATGGCGGGGGGTTCAACAAGAGACCCAGTACTTC
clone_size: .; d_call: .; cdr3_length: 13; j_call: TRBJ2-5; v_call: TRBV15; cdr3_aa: CATSRDGPGTQYF; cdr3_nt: TGTGCCACCAGCAGAGATGGGCCAGGGACCCAGTACTTC
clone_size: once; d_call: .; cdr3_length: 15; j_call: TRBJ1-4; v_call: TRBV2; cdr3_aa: CASSDEPELNEKLFF; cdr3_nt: TGTGCCAGCAGTGACGAGCCGGAACTAAATGAAAAACTGTTTTTT
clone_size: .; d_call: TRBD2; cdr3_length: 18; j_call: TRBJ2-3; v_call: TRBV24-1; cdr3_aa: CATSDLDRASGGRTTQYF; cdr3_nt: TGTGCCACCAGTGATTTGGATCGGGCTAGCGGGGGGAGGACGACGCAGTATTTT
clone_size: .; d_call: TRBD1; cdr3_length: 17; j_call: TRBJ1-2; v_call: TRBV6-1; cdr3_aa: CASSGKRTGRANYGYTF; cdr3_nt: TGTGCCAGCAGTGGAAAAAGGACAGGGAGAGCTAACTATGGCTACACCTTC
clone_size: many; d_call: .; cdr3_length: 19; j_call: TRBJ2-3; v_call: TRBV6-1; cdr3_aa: CASSEWGRAQGDSTDTQYF; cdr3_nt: TGTGCCAGCAGTGAATGGGGGAGGGCACAGGGGGACAGCACAGATACGCAGTATTTT
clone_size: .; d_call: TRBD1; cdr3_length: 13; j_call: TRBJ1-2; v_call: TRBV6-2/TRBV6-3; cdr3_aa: CASSPDRGVGYTF; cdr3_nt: TGTGCCAGCAGCCCAGACAGGGGTGTTGGCTACACCTTC
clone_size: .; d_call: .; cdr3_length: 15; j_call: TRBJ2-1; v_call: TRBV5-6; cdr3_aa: CASSPSVALYNEQFF; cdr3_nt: TGTGCCAGCAGCCCGAGCGTAGCTCTCTACAATGAGCAGTTCTTC
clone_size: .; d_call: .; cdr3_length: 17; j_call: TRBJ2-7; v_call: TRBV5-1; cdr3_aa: CASSLVGGASLFYEQYF; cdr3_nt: TGCGCCAGCAGCTTGGTGGGGGGGGCGAGTCTTTTTTACGAGCAGTACTTC
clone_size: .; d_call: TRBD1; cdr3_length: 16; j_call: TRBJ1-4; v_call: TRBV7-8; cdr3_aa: CASSPEDRAVGEKLFF; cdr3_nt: TGTGCCAGCAGCCCCGAGGACAGGGCAGTAGGTGAAAAACTGTTTTTT
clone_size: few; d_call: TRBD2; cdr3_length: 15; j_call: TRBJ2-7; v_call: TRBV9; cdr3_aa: CASSVGGLAGNEQYF; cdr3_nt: TGTGCCAGCAGCGTAGGGGGGCTAGCGGGTAACGAGCAGTACTTC
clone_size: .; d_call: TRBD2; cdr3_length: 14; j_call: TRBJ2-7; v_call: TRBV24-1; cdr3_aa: CATSNSGEGYEQYF; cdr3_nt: TGTGCCACCAGTAACAGCGGGGAGGGTTACGAGCAGTACTTC
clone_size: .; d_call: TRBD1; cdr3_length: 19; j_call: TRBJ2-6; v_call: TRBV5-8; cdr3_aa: CASSLVGTGFGSGANVLTF; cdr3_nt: TGTGCCAGCAGCTTGGTTGGGACAGGGTTTGGCTCTGGGGCCAACGTCCTGACTTTC
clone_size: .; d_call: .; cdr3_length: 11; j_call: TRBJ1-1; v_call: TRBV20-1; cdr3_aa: CSARGGAEAFF; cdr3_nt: TGCAGTGCTAGGGGGGGGGCTGAAGCTTTCTTT
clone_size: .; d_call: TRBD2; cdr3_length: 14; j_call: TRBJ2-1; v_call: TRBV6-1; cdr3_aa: CASSLSGGASEQFF; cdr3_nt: TGTGCCAGCAGTCTTAGCGGGGGGGCGAGTGAGCAGTTCTTC
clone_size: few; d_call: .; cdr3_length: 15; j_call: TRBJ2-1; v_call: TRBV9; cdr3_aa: CASSGGTLGYNEQFF; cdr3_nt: TGTGCCAGCAGCGGGGGGACTCTCGGTTACAATGAGCAGTTCTTC
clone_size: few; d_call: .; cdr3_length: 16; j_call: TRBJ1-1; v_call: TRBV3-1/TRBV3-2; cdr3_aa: CASSRSPGMTKTEAFF; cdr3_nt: TGTGCCAGCAGCCGATCTCCCGGGATGACGAAGACTGAAGCTTTCTTT
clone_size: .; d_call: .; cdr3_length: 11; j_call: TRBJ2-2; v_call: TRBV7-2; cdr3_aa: CASSLRRELFF; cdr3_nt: TGTGCCAGCAGCTTGAGAAGGGAGCTGTTTTTT
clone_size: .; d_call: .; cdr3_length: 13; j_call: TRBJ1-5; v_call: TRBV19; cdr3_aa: CASNQGSGQPQHF; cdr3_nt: TGTGCCAGTAATCAGGGTTCCGGACAGCCCCAGCATTTT
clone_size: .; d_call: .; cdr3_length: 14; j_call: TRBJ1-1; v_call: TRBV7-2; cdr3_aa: CASSQEGPNTEAFF; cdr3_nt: TGTGCCAGCAGCCAAGAGGGTCCGAACACTGAAGCTTTCTTT
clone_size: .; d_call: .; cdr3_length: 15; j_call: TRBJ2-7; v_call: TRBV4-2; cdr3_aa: CASSQDRGDTYEQYF; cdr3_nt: TGTGCCAGCAGCCAAGATCGGGGGGACACCTACGAGCAGTACTTC
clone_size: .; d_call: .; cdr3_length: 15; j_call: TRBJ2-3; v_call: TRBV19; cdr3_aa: CASSGAGALTDTQYF; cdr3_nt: TGTGCCAGTAGTGGGGCGGGGGCCTTGACAGATACGCAGTATTTT
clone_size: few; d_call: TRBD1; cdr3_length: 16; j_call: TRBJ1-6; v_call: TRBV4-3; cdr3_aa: CASSQEDRGYNSPLHF; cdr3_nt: TGCGCCAGCAGCCAAGAGGACAGGGGGTATAATTCACCCCTCCACTTT
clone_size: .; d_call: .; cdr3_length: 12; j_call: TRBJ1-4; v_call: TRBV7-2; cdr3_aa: CASRGRGEKLFF; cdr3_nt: TGTGCCAGCCGGGGGAGGGGAGAAAAACTGTTTTTT
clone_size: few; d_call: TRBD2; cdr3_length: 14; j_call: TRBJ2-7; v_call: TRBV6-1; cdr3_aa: CASSETSGDYEQYF; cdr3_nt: TGTGCCAGCAGTGAAACCAGCGGGGACTACGAGCAGTACTTC
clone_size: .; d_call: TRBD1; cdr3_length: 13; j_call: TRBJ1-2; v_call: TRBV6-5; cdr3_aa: CASSYGTEDGYTF; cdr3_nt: TGTGCCAGCAGTTACGGGACAGAGGATGGCTACACCTTC
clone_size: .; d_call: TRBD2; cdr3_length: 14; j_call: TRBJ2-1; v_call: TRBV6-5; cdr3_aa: CASILAGGRNEQFF; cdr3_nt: TGTGCCTCCATACTAGCGGGGGGCCGGAATGAGCAGTTCTTC
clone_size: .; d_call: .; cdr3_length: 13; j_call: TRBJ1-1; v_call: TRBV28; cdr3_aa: CAHQRNMNTEAFF; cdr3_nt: TGTGCTCACCAGCGGAACATGAACACTGAAGCTTTCTTT
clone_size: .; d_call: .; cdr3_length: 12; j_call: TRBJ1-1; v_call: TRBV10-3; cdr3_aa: CAISDSSVEAFF; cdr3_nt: TGTGCCATCAGTGATTCAAGCGTTGAAGCTTTCTTT
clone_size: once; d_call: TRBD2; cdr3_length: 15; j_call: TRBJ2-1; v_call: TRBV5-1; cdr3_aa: CASSLGLAGAREQFF; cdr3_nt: TGCGCCAGCAGCTTGGGACTAGCGGGGGCTCGTGAGCAGTTCTTC
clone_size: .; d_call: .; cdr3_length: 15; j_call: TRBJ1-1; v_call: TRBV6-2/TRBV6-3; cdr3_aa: CASSYPILGDTEAFF; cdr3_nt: TGTGCCAGCAGTTACCCCATCCTAGGGGACACTGAAGCTTTCTTT
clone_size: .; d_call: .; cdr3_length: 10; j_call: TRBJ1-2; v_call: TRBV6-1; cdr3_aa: CASSEWSVTF; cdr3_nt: TGTGCCAGCAGTGAATGGAGCGTAACCTTC
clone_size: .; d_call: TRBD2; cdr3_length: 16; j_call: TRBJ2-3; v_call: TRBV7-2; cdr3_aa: CASSPTSGTSTDTQYF; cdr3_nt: TGTGCCAGCAGCCCCACTAGCGGAACTAGCACAGATACGCAGTATTTT
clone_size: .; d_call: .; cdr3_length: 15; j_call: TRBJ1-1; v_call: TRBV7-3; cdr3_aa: CASSYPGTLNTEAFF; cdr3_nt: TGTGCCAGCAGCTACCCCGGGACACTGAACACTGAAGCTTTCTTT
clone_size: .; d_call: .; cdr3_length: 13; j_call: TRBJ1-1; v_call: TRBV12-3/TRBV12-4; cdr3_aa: CASSLRGMSEAFF; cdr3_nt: TGTGCCAGCAGTTTAAGGGGGATGTCTGAAGCTTTCTTT
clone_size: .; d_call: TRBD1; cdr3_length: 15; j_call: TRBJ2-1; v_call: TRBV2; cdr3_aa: CASSEGRTGGSEQFF; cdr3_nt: TGTGCCAGCAGTGAGGGGAGGACAGGGGGCAGCGAGCAGTTCTTC
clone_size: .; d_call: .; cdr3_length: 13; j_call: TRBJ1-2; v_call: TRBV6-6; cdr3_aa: CASTPGAYYGYTF; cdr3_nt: TGTGCCAGCACCCCGGGAGCTTACTATGGCTACACCTTC
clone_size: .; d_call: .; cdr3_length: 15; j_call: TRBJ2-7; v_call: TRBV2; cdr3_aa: CASSGGGGRSYEQYF; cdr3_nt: TGTGCCAGCAGTGGTGGCGGGGGCAGGTCCTACGAGCAGTACTTC
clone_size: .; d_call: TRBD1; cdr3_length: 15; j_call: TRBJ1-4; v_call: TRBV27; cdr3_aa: CASSPTGAAVEKLFF; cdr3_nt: TGTGCCAGCAGTCCCACAGGGGCAGCGGTTGAAAAACTGTTTTTT
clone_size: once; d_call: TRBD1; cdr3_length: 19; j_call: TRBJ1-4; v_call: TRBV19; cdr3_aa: CASSQPGQGFLRANEKLFF; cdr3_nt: TGTGCCAGTAGTCAACCGGGACAGGGCTTCCTAAGGGCTAATGAAAAACTGTTTTTT
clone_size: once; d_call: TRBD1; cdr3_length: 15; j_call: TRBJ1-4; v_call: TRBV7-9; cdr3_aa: CASSPGTGAVEKLFF; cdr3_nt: TGTGCCAGCAGCCCCGGGACAGGGGCCGTAGAAAAACTGTTTTTT